This T cell receptor beta chain was found in a study of blood T cell repertoires in COVID-19 (dated by TCRdb to 2018 to 2021). Background for the entire study: Samples covering the acute and convalescent phases of COVID-19 were provided by collaborators in the United States, Italy and Spain. Subjects who had been exposed to COVID-19, were actively infected with it, or had recovered from it provided the deeply sampled blood TCRbeta repertoires that made up the dataset. Where available, HLA class I and class II types were obtained from metadata supplied by the sample provider rather than from assay-based typing. Sample metadata almost always included a de-identified subject ID, COVID-19 status, age in years and sex. A freely available public database, intended as a resource for researchers studying the immune response to SARS-CoV-2, is where the repertoires were released. Samples were obtained from the ongoing ImmuneRACE study (first 160 participants) and from over a thousand subjects provided by 6 global collaborators. The prospective study material was composed of cDNA or gDNA derived from T cells, B-cell-depleted T cells, or PBMCs. What the authors observed across the whole study: The amount of clinical and demographic metadata varied by source and participant and was provided uncurated.

Each collaborating institution followed its own protocols to collect whole blood in K2EDTA tubes. For TCRbeta analysis, collaborators shipped samples as frozen whole blood, isolated PBMCs, or DNA extracted from either of those sample types. TCRbeta CDR3 regions were amplified from genomic DNA by means of the immunoSEQ Assay, a bias-controlled multiplex PCR. Under the source paper's analysis protocol: Within the assay, amplification of reference gene primers was used to estimate how many nucleated cells each sample contained. Sequence reads were collapsed and filtered to measure the absolute abundance of every unique TCRbeta CDR3 rearrangement. Productive Simpson clonality was computed per sample as the square root of Simpson's diversity index over productive rearrangements. TCRdb obtained this table from immuneACCESS and retained in-frame rearrangements with V and J assigned. These tables miss some clones; where compared with another copy, unresolved V genes account for less than half of the shortfall, and the remainder is unexplained. The V and J calls and clone size were taken over from that table, and D and trimming were inferred from the DNA. This sample lists around 90,000 clones; almost 95% were detected once. Under 7.5% of the sample lies in the top ten.

With respect to this clone: Its antigen is currently not known. No base qualities exist here, and no much larger clone lies one base off it.

As encoded in the germline V gene (reference sequence), CDR1 is LGHDT while CDR2 is YNNKEL. The V and J ends are trimmed by 3 bases and 1 base, leaving 9 bases between them. From the cysteine through the phenylalanine, the CDR3 covers 14 amino acids. Here the CDR3 DNA is all that survives: 42 bases in frame from base 1. The material sequenced was peripheral blood. This clonotype was sampled from a woman in her sixties or seventies with active COVID-19. The chain was built from TRBV3-1 (or the pseudogene TRBV3-2) and TRBJ1-1; TRBD1 could be the D gene, as 5 bases match. The sequenced DNA: TGTGCCAGCAGCCACGGGGGAGGGAACACTGAAGCTTTCTTT. It is translated as CASSHGGGNTEAFF.